This TCR beta chain was documented in a study of control samples from healthy donors and cancer patients. This CDR3 has 15 residues. Looked up from germline, CDR1 is SGHRS and CDR2 is YFSETQ. V lost 0 bases and J lost 0; bases outside the gene matches: 1. Measured with immunoSEQ multiplex PCR; TCRdb has only the in-frame clones, and not every one. The sample consists of some 130,000 clones, just under 95% of them appearing once. Points on this clone: This CDR3 is also generated by other DNA sequences in the sample.

The sequence was collected from a man between 18 and 29 years old in good health. V and J are TRBV5-1 and TRBJ1-2; 8 nucleotides line up with TRBD1. Sequencing was performed on blood. This CDR3 reads CASSLGQGTNYGYTF. In DNA form, the CDR3 reads TGCGCCAGCAGCTTGGGACAGGGGACTAACTATGGCTACACCTTC. Drawing the rest from reference TRBV5-1 and TRBJ1-2, the complete variable domain is KAGVTQTPRYLIKTRGQQVTLSCSPISGHRSVSWYQQTPGQGLQFLFEYFSETQRNKGNFPGRFSGRQFSNSRSEMNVSTLELGDSALYLCASSLGQGTNYGYTFGSGTRLTVV.